A selection of T cell receptor beta chains follows, all from one sample in a study of shared T cell receptors in the human thymus. Produced via immunoSEQ multiplex PCR; TCRdb's table is partial and in-frame only. This sample has more than 550,000 clones, with around 87% found just once. The sample was also linked to a second study, of human thymus T cells.

The sample was thymocytes. These receptors all stem from a boy under two years old with a congenital heart defect. Both conserved end residues are part of each CDR3. Fields, in order: V gene, clone size, J gene, CDR3 length, D gene, CDR3 DNA, CDR3 protein. D genes are given only for firm matches. Some rows mark clone size as missing; the rest say once, few, many or name a class of expanded clone.

>TRBV5-6|.|TRBJ1-1|14|.
TGTGCCAGCAGCTTTGACGGGGGGGGCACTGAAGCTTTCTTT
CASSFDGGGTEAFF
>TRBV30|.|TRBJ1-5|14|TRBD1
TGTGCCTGGAGTGTACAACAGGGGTTTCAGCCCCAGCATTTT
CAWSVQQGFQPQHF
>TRBV19|.|TRBJ1-5|17|.
TGTGCCAGTAGTATAGAAGGACCAGGGGCGACACATCAGCCCCAGCATTTT
CASSIEGPGATHQPQHF
>TRBV5-4|.|TRBJ1-1|14|.
TGTGCCAGCAGCTCGGGGTGGGAGAACACTGAAGCTTTCTTT
CASSSGWENTEAFF
>TRBV5-4|.|TRBJ2-1|13|.
TGTGCCAGCAGCTTTCGGGGGGCTGATGAGCAGTTCTTC
CASSFRGADEQFF
>TRBV4-3|few|TRBJ1-3|19|TRBD1
TGCGCCAGCAGCCAAGGGGTAGGGACAGACTCATCCTCTGGAAACACCATATATTTT
CASSQGVGTDSSSGNTIYF
>TRBV6-5|.|TRBJ2-5|12|.
TGTGCCACACAGGGAGATCAAGAGACCCAGTACTTC
CATQGDQETQYF
>TRBV28|.|TRBJ2-7|18|TRBD2
TGTGCCAGCAGTCTACTATCCCGACTAGCGGGAGGACCCTACGAGCAGTACTTC
CASSLLSRLAGGPYEQYF
>TRBV27|.|TRBJ2-1|15|TRBD1
TGTGCCAGCAGCCCGGGACAGAAGCCCTACAATGAGCAGTTCTTC
CASSPGQKPYNEQFF
>TRBV7-3|.|TRBJ2-5|13|TRBD1
TGTGCCAGCAGCTCGGGACAGCAAGAGACCCAGTACTTC
CASSSGQQETQYF
>TRBV14|once|TRBJ1-4|22|TRBD1
TGTGCCAGCAGCCAAGAACCCCTCTCTTTCGGGACAGGGAATGCAACTAATGAAAAACTGTTTTTT
CASSQEPLSFGTGNATNEKLFF
>TRBV28|once|TRBJ2-1|19|TRBD2
TGTGCCAGCAGTTTCGTGTTAGCGGGGGGCCCCAGCTCCTACAATGAGCAGTTCTTC
CASSFVLAGGPSSYNEQFF
>TRBV15|once|TRBJ2-4|17|TRBD1
TGTGCCACCAGCAGAGATGTGGGCAGGGGGCAGGAAAACATTCAGTACTTC
CATSRDVGRGQENIQYF
>TRBV15|.|TRBJ2-1|12|TRBD2
TGTGCCACCAGCAGGAAGACTAGCCCTCAGTTCTTC
CATSRKTSPQFF
>TRBV5-1|.|TRBJ2-1|15|.
TGCGCCAGCAGCTTTGTGAATAGGGGCTACAATGAGCAGTTCTTC
CASSFVNRGYNEQFF
>TRBV18|.|TRBJ1-2|14|.
TGTGCCAGCTCCCAAGACGGGGGTATCTGGGGCTACACCTTC
CASSQDGGIWGYTF
>TRBV7-9|.|TRBJ1-2|14|.
TGTGCCAGCAGCCCGGACACAGGGTACTATGGCTACACCTTC
CASSPDTGYYGYTF
>TRBV4-1|few|TRBJ1-4|17|.
TGCGCCAGCAGCCAAGATGGGACGTCAGGGGCCAATGAAAAACTGTTTTTT
CASSQDGTSGANEKLFF
>TRBV2|.|TRBJ2-1|14|TRBD1
TGTGCCAGCAGTGAAGTACAGGGGAGCAATGAGCAGTTCTTC
CASSEVQGSNEQFF
>TRBV5-6|.|TRBJ2-7|15|TRBD1
TGTGCCAGCAGCGGATGGACAGGGGGCGAGTACGAGCAGTACTTC
CASSGWTGGEYEQYF
>TRBV7-2|.|TRBJ2-5|17|.
TGTGCCAGCAGCTTAGGCATCGGGGCGGGAGACAGGGAGACCCAGTACTTC
CASSLGIGAGDRETQYF
>TRBV13|.|TRBJ2-1|17|TRBD2
TGTGCCAGCAGCCCCATCTCCGGGCTAGCGGATTACAATGAGCAGTTCTTC
CASSPISGLADYNEQFF
>TRBV4-3|.|TRBJ1-1|14|.
TGCGCCAGCAGCCTCCAGGACAGAAACACTGAAGCTTTCTTT
CASSLQDRNTEAFF
>TRBV12-5|.|TRBJ2-7|18|TRBD2
TGTGCTAGTGGTTTGGTCCGCGTGGGCGGGAGCCCCTCCTACGAGCAGTACTTC
CASGLVRVGGSPSYEQYF
>TRBV7-9|.|TRBJ2-7|17|TRBD1
TGTGCCAGCAGCCAGCTGGCACGGGACAGGGTATCCTACGAGCAGTACTTC
CASSQLARDRVSYEQYF
>TRBV4-3|.|TRBJ2-2|15|.
TGCGCCAGCAGCCAAGATGGGTTCGGAGCCGGGGAGCTGTTTTTT
CASSQDGFGAGELFF
>TRBV7-2|.|TRBJ2-5|15|TRBD1
TGTGCCAGCAGCTTAGGGACAGGGATCCAAGAGACCCAGTACTTC
CASSLGTGIQETQYF
>TRBV4-2|.|TRBJ2-5|17|TRBD2
TGTGCCAGCAGCCAAGAGGGAGGGCGGCGGCAAGTCGGGGCCCAGTACTTC
CASSQEGGRRQVGAQYF
>TRBV28|.|TRBJ2-5|13|TRBD2
TGTGCCAGCGGGGGGGTGGGGAAAGAGACCCAGTACTTC
CASGGVGKETQYF
>TRBV2|.|TRBJ1-4|16|.
TGTGCCAGCAGTGAAACGCGGGAAACAACTAATGAAAAACTGTTTTTT
CASSETRETTNEKLFF
>TRBV19|.|TRBJ1-5|12|.
TGTGCCAGTAGTATGACAAATCAGCCCCAGCATTTT
CASSMTNQPQHF